The 27 T cell receptor beta chains reported below all come from one sample, sequenced in a study of response to subunit inactivated influenza vaccine. TCRdb re-called the RT-PCR reads through MiXCR, storing one row per CDR3 protein. The sample contains over 400,000 distinct CDR3 sequences, 10% to 15% of which appear only once. The sample here was PBMCs from blood, taken about 6 weeks after vaccination. These receptors were taken from a man aged 45-60 years who received an inactivated influenza vaccine.

This clonotype was observed a handful of times. V is TRBV6-1 and J is TRBJ2-1; a weak D match, TRBD2 (5 bases). Germline V gene data show CDR1 as MNHNS and CDR2 as SASEGT. The V end was cut by 5 bases, the J end by 6 bases, with 20 bases between. The CDR3 runs to 16 residues. The CDR3 reads CASSPRRAFEGNEQFF. For the CDR3, the DNA is TGTGCCAGCAGTCCCCGCCGAGCCTTTGAGGGCAATGAGCAGTTCTTC.

V is TRBV29-1 and J is TRBJ2-7; 9 positions match TRBD2. Germline CDR1 and CDR2: SQVTM and ANQGSEA. The length of the CDR3 is 11 residues. V was clipped by 4 bases and J by 6 bases; unmatched bases: 1. CDR3 loop: CSVASGAEQYF. The DNA of the CDR3 is TGCAGCGTTGCTAGCGGGGCCGAGCAGTACTTC.

The gene calls are TRBV28 and TRBJ2-3; D gene uncertain. CDR1 is MDHEN, CDR2 SYDVKM, per germline. The CDR3 totals 15 residues. Trimming cost V 6 bases and J 7 bases, with 20 bases left between them. The CDR3 loop is CASSTLGPSEYTQYF. CDR3 nucleotide sequence: TGTGCCAGCAGCACTCTTGGACCCTCGGAGTATACGCAGTATTTT.

The V gene is TRBV5-5, the J gene TRBJ2-7, with TRBD2 matching over 7 bases. Germline lookup yields CDR1 SGHKS and CDR2 YYEKEE (reference sequence). This CDR3 comprises 18 residues. The junction had 14 bases not matched to a gene; V was cut back by 0 bases and J by 2 bases. The CDR3 sequence is CASSLAPVRGRYPYEQYF. DNA for the CDR3: TGTGCCAGCAGCTTGGCCCCGGTGCGCGGGAGATACCCCTACGAGCAGTACTTC.

This clonotype was observed a handful of times. The J gene is TRBJ2-7, the V gene TRBV29-1, with no clear D. This CDR3 is built from 12 residues. The V end lost 3 bases, the J end lost 1 base, and 7 bases lay between the germline ends. Germline V gene sequence: CDR1 SQVTM, CDR2 ANQGSEA. Here the CDR3 DNA reads TGCAGCGTTGAGGTGGTTTCCTACGAGCAGTACTTC. Translated: CSVEVVSYEQYF.

This clonotype was seen repeatedly, ten times or more. This chain links TRBV29-1 with TRBJ2-1; tentatively, D is TRBD1 (6 bases). The germline CDR1 and CDR2 sequences are SQVTM and ANQGSEA. The CDR3 is 15 residues long. V gave up 2 bases and J gave up 1 base, with 12 bases separating them. The CDR3 protein is CSVETGTFSYNEQFF. CDR3 bases: TGCAGCGTTGAAACCGGGACATTTTCCTACAATGAGCAGTTCTTC.

The sample holds a few counts of this clonotype. The chain carries TRBV10-3 and TRBJ2-6; TRBD1 aligns across 12 bases. The CDR3 is made up of 18 amino acids. Germline values: CDR1 ENHRY, CDR2 SYGVKD. After removal of 5 bases from V and 1 base from J, the junction contained 6 bases not matched to a gene. The CDR3 DNA sequence: TGTGCCATCAGTCCCGCGGGACAGGGGGCGTCTGGGGCCAACGTCCTGACTTTC. It translates to CAISPAGQGASGANVLTF.

The gene calls are TRBV29-1 and TRBJ2-5; TRBD1 aligns across 12 bases. Germline V gene sequence: CDR1 SQVTM, CDR2 ANQGSEA. The CDR3 consists of 15 residues. Losses at the gene ends were 5 bases for V and 5 bases for J; bases not matched to a gene: 9. The CDR3 protein is CSVSSGTGGFETQYF. Written as DNA, the CDR3 is TGCAGCGTTTCTTCCGGGACAGGGGGCTTTGAGACCCAGTACTTC.

V gene TRBV7-6 combines with J gene TRBJ2-7; 11 bases are shared with TRBD2. The germline V gene encodes CDR1 SGHVS and CDR2 FNYEAQ. CDR3 length: 16 residues. The J segment lost 2 bases and the V segment lost 2 bases, leaving 5 bases of the junction unmatched. The CDR3 region has the DNA TGTGCCAGCAGCTTATTGGGACTAGCGGAGACCTACGAGCAGTACTTC. Encoded protein: CASSLLGLAETYEQYF.

The CDR3 spells CAMSPGVLCEQYF. As DNA, the CDR3 is TGTGCCATGAGCCCGGGGGTGCTCTGCGAGCAGTACTTC. The chain employs TRBV4-2 and TRBJ2-7; the D gene is possibly TRBD2 (6 bases). The CDR3 covers 13 residues. With 10 bases removed from V and 6 bases from J, the gap between germline ends came to 19 bases. In germline, CDR1 is LGHNA, CDR2 YNFKEQ.

This clonotype was seen a handful of times. V and J are TRBV20-1 and TRBJ1-1, with a weak D call TRBD1 (6 bases). CDR1 and CDR2 (germline): DFQATT, SNEGSKA (reference sequence). The CDR3 runs to 19 residues. V lost 7 bases and J 0 bases, leaving 30 bases between the germline ends. In DNA, the CDR3 is TGCAGTGTGGAGCTGAGGGACACTACCCAAGCGGGGATGAACACTGAAGCTTTCTTT. Residues: CSVELRDTTQAGMNTEAFF.

In this sample, this clonotype turned up a few times. This rearrangement joins TRBV20-1 to TRBJ2-3; 9 nucleotides match TRBD2. The J segment lost 0 bases and the V segment lost 0 bases, leaving 4 bases of the junction unmatched. Germline CDR1 DFQATT, CDR2 SNEGSKA (reference sequence). There are 16 residues in the CDR3. The CDR3 is CSARDGSGGSTDTQYF. In DNA, the CDR3 is TGCAGTGCTAGAGATGGGAGCGGGGGGAGCACAGATACGCAGTATTTT.

This clonotype occurred a few times. This chain connects TRBV20-1 to TRBJ2-2, with D possibly TRBD2 on 5 matching bases. This CDR3 spans 14 amino acids. V dropped 0 bases and J dropped 4 bases, with 9 bases sitting between them. The germline V gene has CDR1 DFQATT and CDR2 SNEGSKA (reference sequence). The CDR3: CSARDHGVTGELFF. CDR3 coding DNA: TGCAGTGCTAGAGATCACGGGGTCACCGGGGAGCTGTTTTTT.

This clonotype was picked up a small number of times. This rearrangement joins TRBV20-1 to TRBJ2-5; D gene uncertain. The CDR3 is 14 amino acids. CDR1 is DFQATT, CDR2 SNEGSKA, per germline (reference sequence). Trimming shortened V by 0 bases and J by 2 bases, and 10 bases separated the two germline ends. This CDR3 is CSARELGSQETQYF. The CDR3 nucleotides are TGCAGTGCTAGAGAGTTGGGCTCGCAAGAGACCCAGTACTTC.

The CDR3 nucleotides are TGTGCCAGCAGCCAAGATACGGGGGCCCGGAACACTGAAGCTTTCTTT. Protein sequence: CASSQDTGARNTEAFF. J is TRBJ1-1 and V is TRBV4-2; the D gene is possibly TRBD1 (6 bases). The V end lost 0 bases, the J end lost 1 base, and 12 bases lay between the germline ends. The length of the CDR3 is 16 residues. Germline lookup yields CDR1 LGHNA and CDR2 YNFKEQ.

This clonotype was found many times. The V gene is TRBV20-1, the J gene TRBJ1-1, with TRBD1 identical over 7 bases. This CDR3 contains 14 residues. Per germline, CDR1 DFQATT and CDR2 SNEGSKA (reference sequence). With 4 bases clipped from V and 1 base from J, the junction kept 6 bases outside the gene matches. The CDR3 coding sequence is TGCAGTGCTAACGGACAGGTCAAGAACACTGAAGCTTTCTTT. Its protein is CSANGQVKNTEAFF.

The chain links TRBV4-1 to TRBJ2-3; 8 bases are a match to TRBD1. The CDR3 is made up of 16 amino acids. V trimming: 1 base; J trimming: 3 bases; junction bases outside the gene matches: 6. The germline gives CDR1 MGHRA, CDR2 YSYEKL. CDR3 amino acids: CASSQGDWTGTDTQYF. The CDR3 nucleotides are TGCGCCAGCAGCCAAGGAGATTGGACAGGGACAGATACGCAGTATTTT.

This clonotype was seen a few times. The genes are TRBV10-3 and TRBJ2-1, with 9 bases that match TRBD2. The CDR3 is 14 residues long. The germline V gene has CDR1 ENHRY and CDR2 SYGVKD. V shed 10 bases and J 7 bases; nucleotides not matched to a gene: 11. CDR3 in amino acids: CATRERGAGNEQFF. Here the CDR3 DNA reads TGTGCCACCAGGGAGCGGGGGGCGGGGAATGAGCAGTTCTTC.

This clonotype was counted a few times. This chain links TRBV20-1 with TRBJ2-7, with 15 positions matching TRBD2. The CDR3 extends over 17 amino acids. Germline V gives CDR1 DFQATT, CDR2 SNEGSKA (reference sequence). V shed 2 bases, J shed 3 bases, and the junction held 8 bases outside the gene matches. CDR3 sequence: CSARSPGLAGGFYEQYF. CDR3 sequence (DNA): TGCAGTGCTAGATCTCCGGGACTAGCGGGAGGCTTCTACGAGCAGTACTTC.

This clonotype was seen at least ten times. J is TRBJ2-7 and V is TRBV24-1, with TRBD1 as a possible D gene (7 bases). Trimming cost V 5 bases and J 3 bases, with 16 bases left between them. CDR1 is KGHDR, CDR2 SFDVKD, per germline. The CDR3 runs 15 residues. In nucleotides, the CDR3 is TGTGCCACCAGTGCTTGGACAGGAGGGCTCTACGAGCAGTACTTC. Protein sequence: CATSAWTGGLYEQYF.

In this sample, this clonotype turned up many times. The chain employs TRBV20-1 and TRBJ2-1, with 8 bases that match TRBD2. Germline lookup yields CDR1 DFQATT and CDR2 SNEGSKA (reference sequence). CDR3 size: 14 residues. J was trimmed by 2 bases and V by 3 bases; bases with no gene match: 3. The CDR3, as DNA: TGCAGTGCTAGTACTAGCGGAGCCTACAATGAGCAGTTCTTC. Its translation is CSASTSGAYNEQFF.

This clonotype has just a few counts. This chain links TRBV7-2 with TRBJ2-5; the D gene is possibly TRBD1 (6 bases). There are 14 residues in the CDR3. Germline assignment: CDR1 SGHTA and CDR2 FQGNSA. V lost 5 bases to trimming and J lost 2 bases, with 12 bases between them. The CDR3 protein is CASSRRTAQETQYF. As DNA, the CDR3 is TGTGCCAGCAGCAGACGGACAGCGCAAGAGACCCAGTACTTC.

This clonotype was recorded at least ten times. This chain uses TRBV5-5 with TRBJ2-5, with D unresolved. The CDR3 totals 13 residues. The germline CDR1 and CDR2 sequences are SGHKS and YYEKEE (reference sequence). Between the trimmed V and J ends, which lost 2 bases and 0 bases, there was a span of 5 bases. CDR3 coding DNA: TGTGCCAGCAGCTTTGGGTACCAAGAGACCCAGTACTTC. It encodes CASSFGYQETQYF.

This clonotype was found a few times. This chain links TRBV7-6 with TRBJ2-5, with 9 positions matching TRBD2. Losses at the gene ends were 0 bases for V and 5 bases for J; bases not matched to a gene: 4. Germline CDR1 SGHVS, CDR2 FNYEAQ. The CDR3 has 15 amino acids. Written as DNA, the CDR3 is TGTGCCAGCAGCTTAGCAGCGGGGGGTAAGGAGACCCAGTACTTC. This codes for CASSLAAGGKETQYF.

This chain connects TRBV12-3 or TRBV12-4 to TRBJ1-5, with 7 bases lining up with TRBD1. The V gene end was trimmed by 6 bases and the J gene end by 4 bases; junction bases not matched to a gene: 6. The CDR3 is 14 amino acids. The CDR3 here is CASSETQGNQPQHF. CDR3 nucleotides: TGTGCCAGCAGCGAAACACAGGGGAATCAGCCCCAGCATTTT.

The sample holds many counts of this clonotype. The chain couples TRBV10-3 to TRBJ2-7; no clear D. The length of the CDR3 is 17 residues. Germline V gene lookup returns CDR1 ENHRY and CDR2 SYGVKD. The germline V and J ends were trimmed by 2 bases and 5 bases, with 22 bases remaining between them. The CDR3 sequence is CAISEQTPGLSRHEQYF. The CDR3 region has the DNA TGTGCCATCAGTGAGCAAACACCGGGCCTCTCGCGGCACGAGCAGTACTTC.

This clonotype was seen a handful of times. The rearrangement uses TRBV29-1 and TRBJ1-3; TRBD1 is a possible D gene (5 bases). V dropped 6 bases and J dropped 4 bases, with 13 bases sitting between them. CDR1 is SQVTM and CDR2 is ANQGSEA in the germline V gene. The CDR3 is made up of 13 amino acids. The CDR3 reads CSVASRDGNTIYF. The CDR3 DNA is TGCAGCGTCGCTTCCAGGGACGGAAACACCATATATTTT.